This T cell receptor beta chain was found in a study of T-cell reconstitution after alpha-beta-depleted transplantation in children. Study-wide results and caveats: After transplant, at about two months, alpha-beta T cells were reportedly derived from several hundred expanded graft clones.

This clonotype was seen at least ten times. Its antigen is not known. Trimming removed 3 bases at V and 6 bases at J, with 9 bases between. This CDR3 is 12 amino acids long. Germline V CDR1 and CDR2: SGHTA, FQGTGA. A TCRbeta library incorporating unique molecular identifiers was prepared. TCRdb reanalysed the PCR reads using MiXCR and keeps one entry per CDR3 protein. The sample lists nearly 200,000 distinct CDR3 sequences; just under 6.5% were seen once. Specimen: PBMCs, collected before TCRalphabeta/CD19-depleted stem cell transplant. The receptor's source is a girl less than two years old with combined immunodeficiency, due to receive a stem cell transplant. The chain links TRBV7-3 to TRBJ2-7, with D maybe TRBD1 (6 bases). CDR3 sequence: CASSFGRGEQYF. The CDR3 nucleotides read TGTGCCAGCAGCTTCGGCAGGGGCGAGCAGTACTTC.